The rows below give T cell receptor beta chains drawn from one sample of a study of cytomegalovirus exposure and HLA in healthy donors. Only in-frame clones appear in the TCRdb table, and some are missing; sequencing was by immunoSEQ multiplex PCR. The sample yields 90,000 or so clones, about 77% seen once. The material sequenced was PBMCs. These receptors originate from a man aged 55 to 70 in good health and CMV-seronegative. The conserved cysteine and the conserved F or W are not part of the CDR3 here. Fields, in order: V gene, CDR3 protein.

v_gene: TRBV6-6
CDR3aa: ASSYSTRNTIY

v_gene: TRBV5-6
CDR3aa: ASSGGGTYEQY

v_gene: TRBV20-1
CDR3aa: SARAGGTQY

v_gene: TRBV4-2
CDR3aa: ASSRQGETQY

v_gene: TRBV12-5
CDR3aa: ASGFSLTLKRGGSDNEQF

v_gene: TRBV7-3
CDR3aa: ASSVQGAQNGYT

v_gene: TRBV7-9
CDR3aa: ASSLQGRVTEAF

v_gene: TRBV9
CDR3aa: ASSVSTVSGNTIY

v_gene: TRBV2
CDR3aa: ASREEGNNSPLH

v_gene: TRBV5-1
CDR3aa: ASSSGEQVINTEAF

v_gene: TRBV18
CDR3aa: ASSPSGGSHTEAF

v_gene: TRBV7-9
CDR3aa: ASSFSVNTEAF

v_gene: TRBV5-1
CDR3aa: ASSLGTAGANVLT

v_gene: TRBV10-1
CDR3aa: ASSESGGGTEAF

v_gene: TRBV6-6
CDR3aa: ASRRTGQQETQY

v_gene: TRBV7-9
CDR3aa: ASIVDRGNYGYT

v_gene: TRBV7-3
CDR3aa: ASSPSGASYEQY

v_gene: TRBV5-5
CDR3aa: ASSSSNRDRNSPLH

v_gene: TRBV29-1
CDR3aa: SPVWETEAF

v_gene: TRBV14
CDR3aa: ASSLHPGTGNGYT

v_gene: TRBV15
CDR3aa: ATSREPGFPKEQY

v_gene: TRBV5-4
CDR3aa: ASSSKFPNYGYT

v_gene: TRBV10-1
CDR3aa: ASSESVAHTDTQY

v_gene: TRBV5-1
CDR3aa: ASTPGQGAQYGYT

v_gene: TRBV15
CDR3aa: ATSVISDEQY

v_gene: TRBV19
CDR3aa: ATSDRGRGDTQY

v_gene: TRBV7-9
CDR3aa: ASSLVIFNEQF

v_gene: TRBV9
CDR3aa: ASSVGGGTANSREQY

v_gene: TRBV12-1
CDR3aa: ASRPRGADTQY

v_gene: TRBV15
CDR3aa: ATSRDMARAYEQY

v_gene: TRBV21-1
CDR3aa: AAVASRPGQKGREAF

v_gene: TRBV6-5
CDR3aa: ASSRTGGGNQPQH